These 26 T cell receptor beta chains came from one sample sequenced in a study of shared T cell receptors in the human thymus. Sequencing was performed with immunoSEQ multiplex PCR; in TCRdb, only in-frame clones are kept and a portion is missing. The table has some 700,000 clones, roughly 90% seen once. These data were also filed under a second study, of human thymus T cells.

The sequenced sample was thymocytes. These receptor sequences come from a boy younger than two with a congenital heart defect.

V usage is TRBV5-5 and J usage is TRBJ2-2; a possible D gene is TRBD2 (6 bases). Germline CDR1 reads SGHKS; CDR2 reads YYEKEE (reference sequence). This CDR3 is built from 16 residues. Trimming took 2 bases from V and 5 from J, leaving 16 bases between them. The CDR3 bases are TGTGCCAGCAGCTTTTCGGCCAAGGAGGGAACCGGGGAGCTGTTTTTT. The encoded protein is CASSFSAKEGTGELFF.

This clone was detected only once. The rearrangement uses TRBV6-1 and TRBJ2-5; D is perhaps TRBD1 (6 bases). Trimming removed 3 bases from V and 4 bases from J, with 18 bases in between. The V gene's germline CDR1 is MNHNS and CDR2 SASEGT. This CDR3 is built from 16 residues. The DNA of the CDR3 is TGTGCCAGCAGTGACCGGAGCAGGGGCAAAGGAGAGACCCAGTACTTC. Amino acid sequence: CASSDRSRGKGETQYF.

The CDR3 DNA follows: TGTGCCAGCAGCCCGGAGGCCACCTCCTACGAGCAGTACTTC. It encodes CASSPEATSYEQYF. The rearrangement links TRBV7-6 to TRBJ2-7; D perhaps matches TRBD2 (5 bases). CDR1 and CDR2 (germline): SGHVS, FNYEAQ. This CDR3 comprises 14 residues. V was cut by 5 bases and J by 0 bases, with 11 bases left in between.

The rearrangement joins TRBV27 to TRBJ2-1; 8 positions agree with TRBD2. In germline, CDR1 is MNHEY, CDR2 SMNVEV (reference sequence). Germline trimming cut 5 bases from V and 3 bases from J; bases unmatched to any gene: 15. The CDR3 runs to 18 residues. The CDR3 here is CASSINPTGTSFYNEQFF. The CDR3 DNA reads as TGTGCCAGCAGTATAAATCCAACCGGGACTAGTTTCTACAATGAGCAGTTCTTC.

The chain recombines TRBV14 with TRBJ2-1, with D perhaps matching TRBD1 (5 bases). V was clipped by 3 bases and J by 4 bases, with 10 bases between them. Germline V gives CDR1 SGHDN, CDR2 FVKESK. This CDR3 comprises 14 residues. The DNA of the CDR3 is TGTGCCAGCAGCCAGGACAAGCCATACAATGAGCAGTTCTTC. Translating it yields CASSQDKPYNEQFF. Using reference TRBV14 and TRBJ2-1 for the parts outside the CDR3, the full variable domain is EAGVTQFPSHSVIEKGQTVTLRCDPISGHDNLYWYRRVMGKEIKFLLHFVKESKQDESGMPNNRFLAERTGGTYSTLKVQPAELEDSGVYFCASSQDKPYNEQFFGPGTRLTVL.

This sequence joins TRBV7-6 and TRBJ1-2, with 7 bases identical to TRBD1. V trimming: 4 bases; J trimming: 8 bases; junction bases outside the gene matches: 7. Germline V CDR1 and CDR2: SGHVS, FNYEAQ. The CDR3 runs 13 residues. The CDR3 DNA reads as TGTGCCAGCAGCTGGGCAGGGGGACAGGGCTACACCTTC. It yields the protein CASSWAGGQGYTF.

CDR3 amino acids: CASSVGGSLGTDTQYF. The CDR3 DNA reads as TGTGCCAGCAGCGTAGGTGGTTCTCTAGGCACAGATACGCAGTATTTT. V is TRBV9 and J is TRBJ2-3; D unclear. Deletions cut 0 bases from V and 1 base from J, with 12 bases between. The CDR3 loop spans 16 amino acids. In germline, CDR1 is SGDLS, CDR2 YYNGEE.

This clone was observed a single time. This chain joins TRBV6-1 and TRBJ2-3, with D tentatively TRBD2 (6 bases). Germline V gives CDR1 MNHNS, CDR2 SASEGT. The CDR3 loop spans 12 amino acids. Trimming stripped 8 bases from V and 2 bases from J, with 8 bases between. CDR3 sequence: CASSGLTDTQYF. The DNA for the CDR3 is TGTGCCAGCTCGGGACTCACAGATACGCAGTATTTT.

In DNA, the CDR3 is TGTGCCAGCATCACTTCGGGGGGACACGCTGGAAACACCATATATTTT. Residues: CASITSGGHAGNTIYF. The chain has TRBV11-2 and TRBJ1-3; tentatively, D is TRBD1 (6 bases). The V end lost 7 bases, the J end lost 2 bases, and 18 bases lay between the germline ends. This CDR3 has 16 residues. Germline CDR1 SGHAT, CDR2 FQNNGV.

The chain has TRBV30 and TRBJ2-7; D may be TRBD1 (8 bases). Germline V gene lookup returns CDR1 GTSNPN and CDR2 SVGIG (reference sequence). Trimming took 3 bases from V and 0 from J, leaving 15 bases between them. CDR3 size: 15 residues. The DNA for the CDR3 is TGTGCCTGGAGACAGGGGGGGGCCAGCTCCTACGAGCAGTACTTC. Protein: CAWRQGGASSYEQYF.

This chain links TRBV5-8 with TRBJ1-3; 7 bases agree with TRBD1. This CDR3 spans 15 amino acids. With V trimmed by 5 bases and J by 6 bases, 11 bases remained unmatched. CDR1 and CDR2 from the germline V gene are SGHTS and YDEGEE. CDR3 bases: TGTGCCAGCAGTCCCCACGGGACAGAGGAAAACACCATATATTTT. This sequence encodes CASSPHGTEENTIYF.

The chain links TRBV2 to TRBJ1-3; D might be TRBD1 (6 bases). Trimming pared 8 bases from V and 6 bases from J, leaving 20 bases between. The germline gives CDR1 SNHLY, CDR2 FYNNEI. There are 15 residues in the CDR3. This chain's CDR3 is CASGPNRAEKNTIYF. CDR3 bases: TGTGCCAGCGGGCCTAACAGGGCTGAAAAAAACACCATATATTTT.

J is TRBJ1-5 and V is TRBV2; D may be TRBD1 (5 bases). The germline V gene encodes CDR1 SNHLY and CDR2 FYNNEI. Trimming removed 2 bases from V and 4 bases from J, with 18 bases in between. The CDR3 loop spans 17 amino acids. The CDR3 loop reads CASSENQPAGLNQPQHF. The CDR3 bases are TGTGCCAGCAGTGAAAATCAACCGGCAGGGTTGAATCAGCCCCAGCATTTT.

V and J are TRBV4-2 and TRBJ2-2; 8 bases map to TRBD1. Germline lookup yields CDR1 LGHNA and CDR2 YNFKEQ. The CDR3 sequence is 16 residues long. The J segment lost 4 bases and the V segment lost 1 base, leaving 5 bases of the junction unmatched. CDR3 sequence reads: CASSQGTDRATGELFF. The CDR3 DNA sequence: TGTGCCAGCAGCCAAGGTACGGACAGGGCCACCGGGGAGCTGTTTTTT.

The rearrangement joins TRBV6-6 to TRBJ2-7; 9 bases match TRBD2. The V gene's germline CDR1 is MNHNY and CDR2 SVGAGI (reference sequence). J was trimmed by 2 bases and V by 4 bases; bases with no gene match: 6. The CDR3 is 15 amino acids. CDR3 DNA sequence: TGTGCCAGCAGTTCTAGACTAGCGGAGACCTACGAGCAGTACTTC. This encodes CASSSRLAETYEQYF.

CDR3 DNA sequence: TGTGCCAGCAGCAAATCCTCACCCGGACAGGGGGGAGAGACCCAGTACTTC. It is translated as CASSKSSPGQGGETQYF. The genes are TRBV21-1 and TRBJ2-5; whether TRBD1, the table's D call, matches the DNA was not checked. TRBV21-1 constitutes a pseudogene. CDR3 length: 17 residues.

V gene TRBV29-1 combines with J gene TRBJ2-1; the match to TRBD2 covers 11 bases. CDR3 length: 15 residues. Germline V gene sequence: CDR1 SQVTM, CDR2 ANQGSEA. CDR3 amino acids: CRGLKLAGDFSEQFF. CDR3 DNA sequence: TGCAGAGGGTTAAAACTAGCGGGAGATTTTAGTGAGCAGTTCTTC.

This chain connects TRBV5-6 to TRBJ1-2; TRBD1 agrees at 7 bases. Trimming took 3 bases from V and 4 from J; bases not matched to a gene: 9. The CDR3 is 15 amino acids. CDR1 and CDR2 from the germline V gene are SGHDT and YYEEEE. The CDR3 loop reads CASSSHTGAPYGYTF. The CDR3 bases are TGTGCCAGCAGCTCCCACACAGGGGCCCCCTATGGCTACACCTTC.

The V and J genes are TRBV5-4 and TRBJ2-3; D not resolved. Germline assignment: CDR1 SGHNT and CDR2 YYREEE (reference sequence). V was pared by 5 bases and J by 0 bases, with 7 bases between. The CDR3 is 13 residues long. The CDR3 region has the DNA TGTGCCAGCAGTTCTACTAGCACAGATACGCAGTATTTT. This gives the protein CASSSTSTDTQYF.

The V call is TRBV14, the J call TRBJ1-2; D perhaps matches TRBD1 (6 bases). The CDR3 is 15 residues long. Germline V gene lookup returns CDR1 SGHDN and CDR2 FVKESK. Deletions cut 3 bases from V and 2 bases from J, with 13 bases between. The CDR3: CASSHPTGYNYGYTF. For the CDR3, the DNA is TGTGCCAGCAGCCATCCGACAGGCTACAACTATGGCTACACCTTC.

V and J are TRBV29-1 and TRBJ2-1, with D hard to call. CDR1 and CDR2 (germline): SQVTM, ANQGSEA. The CDR3 spans 15 residues. The V end was cut by 5 bases, the J end by 6 bases, with 20 bases between. CDR3 sequence (DNA): TGCAGCGTTTTTTTAGGTCTAGTGGTCCCCAATGAGCAGTTCTTC. Protein: CSVFLGLVVPNEQFF.

This clone was found a few times. The DNA for the CDR3 is TGTGCCAGCAGTGACGACCCTAGTATTGATACGCAGTATTTT. Translating it yields CASSDDPSIDTQYF. V gene TRBV6-4 combines with J gene TRBJ2-3; no clear D. The CDR3 contains 14 residues. The ends were cut back, 2 bases at V and 6 bases at J, with 12 bases in the middle. Per germline, CDR1 MRHNA and CDR2 SNTAGT.

V usage is TRBV5-1 and J usage is TRBJ2-7; 10 positions match TRBD1. V lost 5 bases, J lost 3 bases, and 2 bases stayed unmatched. This CDR3 contains 13 residues. The germline CDR1 and CDR2 sequences are SGHRS and YFSETQ. The CDR3 nucleotides are TGCGCCAGCAGAGGACAGGGGGACTACGAGCAGTACTTC. Translating gives CASRGQGDYEQYF.

V is TRBV5-4 and J is TRBJ1-2, with no clear D. This CDR3 spans 12 amino acids. Trimming removed 3 bases from V and 10 bases from J, with 13 bases in between. Looked up from germline, CDR1 is SGHNT and CDR2 is YYREEE (reference sequence). The CDR3 spells CASSSPGKDYTF. The CDR3 bases are TGTGCCAGCAGCTCCCCCGGGAAGGACTACACCTTC.

The chain uses TRBV6-5 and TRBJ2-7; D possibly corresponds to TRBD1 (6 bases). Germline V lookup: CDR1 MNHEY, CDR2 SVGAGI. V lost 10 bases and J lost 6, with 16 bases in between. This CDR3 comprises 12 residues. The CDR3 nucleotides are TGTGCCACAGGGGCAGGGAGTAGCGAGCAGTACTTC. It translates to CATGAGSSEQYF.

This chain uses TRBV6-1 with TRBJ2-5, with 9 bases aligning to TRBD1. Germline V gives CDR1 MNHNS, CDR2 SASEGT. The CDR3 has 15 residues. Losses at the gene ends were 6 bases for V and 1 base for J; bases not matched to a gene: 6. In nucleotides, the CDR3 is TGTGCCAGCAGCAACAGGGGGCGTCTCCAAGAGACCCAGTACTTC. The encoded protein is CASSNRGRLQETQYF.